The entry below describes one T cell receptor beta chain. Its antigen is as yet unknown. There was one heparinised blood draw per donor, averaging approximately 120 mL. Using CD45RO/CCR7/CD25/CD127/CD95/CD27, CD4+ naive, central memory, regulatory and stem cell-like memory cells were sorted. This CDR3 region has 16 residues. With 5 bases clipped from V and 4 bases from J, the junction kept 11 bases outside the gene matches. Germline CDR1 and CDR2: SGHNT and YYREEE (reference sequence). This specimen comes from a study of beta chain features in type 1 diabetes. Overall study findings and caveats: Moderately but significantly shorter TCRB CDR3s were found in Type 1 diabetes patients in all four CD4+ subsets. The naive, central memory and Treg TCRB repertoires showed an apparent similarity that was greater among patients than among healthy donors. Possibly, sequencing cDNA over-represented cells that had high TCR expression levels.

Isolated RNA was reverse transcribed in full, so expressed TCRB transcripts were sequenced. The assay was immunoSEQ multiplex PCR, and TCRdb's table has in-frame clones only and misses some. The sample holds some 640,000 clones, around an eighth seen once. Sequenced material: naive CD4+ T cells from blood. The receptor's source is a man aged 18 to 29 with type 1 diabetes. The chain joins TRBV5-4 to TRBJ1-1, with 10 positions matching TRBD1. The CDR3 DNA reads TGTGCCAGCAGTCGCCCCGGGACAGGGGTCTCCACTGAAGCTTTCTTT. Amino acids: CASSRPGTGVSTEAFF.